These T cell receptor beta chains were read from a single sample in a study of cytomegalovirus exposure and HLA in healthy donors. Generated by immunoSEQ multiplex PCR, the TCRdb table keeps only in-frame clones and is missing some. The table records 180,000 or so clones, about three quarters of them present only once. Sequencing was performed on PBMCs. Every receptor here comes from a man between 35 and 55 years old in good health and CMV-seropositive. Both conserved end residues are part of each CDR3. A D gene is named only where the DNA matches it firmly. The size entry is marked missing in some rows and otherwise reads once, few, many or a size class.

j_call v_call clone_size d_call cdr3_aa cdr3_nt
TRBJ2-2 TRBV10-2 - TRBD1 CASSDRGPNTGELFF TGCGCCAGCAGTGACAGGGGGCCGAACACCGGGGAGCTGTTTTTT
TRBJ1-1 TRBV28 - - CASRGFIGGTEAFF TGTGCCAGCAGAGGATTTATCGGGGGCACTGAAGCTTTCTTT
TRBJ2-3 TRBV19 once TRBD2 CASKRHGSSGRSDTQYF TGTGCCAGTAAACGACACGGCTCTAGCGGAAGATCAGATACGCAGTATTTT
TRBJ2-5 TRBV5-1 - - CASSLPARKTQYF TGCGCCAGCAGTTTGCCAGCCAGGAAGACCCAGTACTTC
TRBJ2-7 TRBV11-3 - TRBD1 CASSRGGTGGHEQYF TGTGCCAGCAGCAGAGGGGGAACAGGGGGTCACGAGCAGTACTTC
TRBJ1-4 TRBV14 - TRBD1 CASSRGDRKKEKLFF TGTGCCAGCAGCCGAGGGGACAGGAAGAAAGAAAAACTGTTTTTT
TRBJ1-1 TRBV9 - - CASSLSAGDTEAFF TGTGCCAGCAGCTTGTCCGCGGGAGACACTGAAGCTTTCTTT
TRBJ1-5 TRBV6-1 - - CASSPEKSGNQPQHF TGTGCCAGCAGTCCCGAGAAGAGCGGCAATCAGCCCCAGCATTTT
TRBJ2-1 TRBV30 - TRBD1 CAWNRDSGYNEQFF TGTGCCTGGAACCGGGACAGTGGCTACAATGAGCAGTTCTTC
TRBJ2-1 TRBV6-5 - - CASSYSIRRQDEQFF TGTGCCAGCAGTTACTCGATCAGACGACAAGATGAGCAGTTCTTC
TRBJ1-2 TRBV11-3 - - CASSLATGLRGYTF TGTGCCAGCAGCTTAGCCACAGGGTTACGCGGCTACACCTTC
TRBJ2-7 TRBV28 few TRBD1 CASTSNTGQGVYEQYF TGTGCCAGCACTTCTAATACAGGACAGGGAGTATACGAGCAGTACTTC
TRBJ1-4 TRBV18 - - CASSLRGGDEKLFF TGTGCCAGCTCACTACGCGGGGGAGATGAAAAACTGTTTTTT
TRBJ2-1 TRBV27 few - CASSLSIGEQFF TGTGCCAGCAGTTTGTCGATCGGTGAGCAGTTCTTC
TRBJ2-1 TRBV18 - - CASSPIEVGNEQFF TGTGCCAGCTCACCGATTGAGGTGGGCAATGAGCAGTTCTTC
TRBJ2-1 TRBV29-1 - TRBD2 CSGLERERYNEQFF TGCAGCGGACTCGAGCGGGAGAGGTATAATGAGCAGTTCTTC
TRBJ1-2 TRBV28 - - CASSSFGYEVARYGYTF TGTGCCAGCAGTTCCTTCGGTTACGAAGTTGCCCGCTATGGCTACACCTTC
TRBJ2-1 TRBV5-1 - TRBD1 CASSLEGQGSYNEQFF TGCGCCAGCAGCTTGGAGGGACAGGGATCCTACAATGAGCAGTTCTTC
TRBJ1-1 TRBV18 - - CASSPPPMFEEAFF TGTGCCAGCTCACCACCCCCTATGTTCGAAGAAGCTTTCTTT
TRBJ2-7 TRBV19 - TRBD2 CASSIGTSGRRYEQYF TGTGCCAGTAGTATAGGGACTAGCGGGAGGCGATACGAGCAGTACTTC
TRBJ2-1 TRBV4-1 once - CASSPPLAYNEQFF TGCGCCAGCAGCCCCCCCCTCGCCTACAATGAGCAGTTCTTC
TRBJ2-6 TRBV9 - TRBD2 CASSTGPAGGPGANVLTF TGTGCCAGCAGCACCGGCCCAGCGGGAGGGCCTGGGGCCAACGTCCTGACTTTC
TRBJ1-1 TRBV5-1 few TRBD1 CASSLLGQVGMNTEAFF TGCGCCAGCAGCCTCTTGGGACAGGTCGGGATGAACACTGAAGCTTTCTTT
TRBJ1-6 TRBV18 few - CASSPGGQENNSPLHF TGTGCCAGCTCACCAGGAGGGCAGGAGAATAATTCACCCCTCCACTTT
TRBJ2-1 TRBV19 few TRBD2 CASSRWTSSSDEQFF TGTGCCAGTAGTCGATGGACTAGTAGTTCGGATGAGCAGTTCTTC
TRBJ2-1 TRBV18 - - CASSPPSKPLDNEQFF TGTGCCAGCTCACCACCTTCTAAACCCCTTGACAATGAGCAGTTCTTC
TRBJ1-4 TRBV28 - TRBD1 CASSPPLDRQGTNEKLFF TGTGCCAGCAGTCCGCCCCTTGACAGACAGGGGACTAATGAAAAACTGTTTTTT
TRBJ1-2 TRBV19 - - CASSPQNYGYTF TGTGCCAGTAGTCCCCAGAACTATGGCTACACCTTC
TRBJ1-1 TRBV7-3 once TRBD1 CASSSQGGNTEAFF TGTGCCAGCAGCTCGCAGGGGGGGAACACTGAAGCTTTCTTT
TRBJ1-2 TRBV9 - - CASSVVSGNGYTF TGTGCCAGCAGCGTAGTAAGCGGGAATGGCTACACCTTC
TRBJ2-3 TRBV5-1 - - CASSLGQKTDTQYF TGCGCCAGCAGCTTGGGACAGAAGACAGATACGCAGTATTTT
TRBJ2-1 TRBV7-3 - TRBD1 CASSSGTGTNEQFF TGTGCCAGCAGCTCCGGGACAGGGACCAATGAGCAGTTCTTC
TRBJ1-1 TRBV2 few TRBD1 CASRAGTGKTEAFF TGTGCCAGCAGGGCCGGGACAGGGAAGACTGAAGCTTTCTTT
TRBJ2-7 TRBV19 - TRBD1 CASSIVAGGDQYF TGTGCCAGTAGTATCGTCGCAGGGGGCGACCAGTACTTC
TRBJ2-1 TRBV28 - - CASSSPAAVEQFF TGTGCCAGCAGTTCACCCGCCGCGGTAGAGCAGTTCTTC
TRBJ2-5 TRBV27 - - CASSLAGVQETQYF TGTGCCAGCAGTTTAGCAGGGGTCCAAGAGACCCAGTACTTC
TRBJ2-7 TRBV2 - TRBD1 CASSRTGARYEQYF TGTGCCAGCAGTCGGACAGGAGCGCGGTACGAGCAGTACTTC
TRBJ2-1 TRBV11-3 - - CASSPRNEQFF TGTGCCAGCAGCCCGCGAAACGAGCAGTTCTTC
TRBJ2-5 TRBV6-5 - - CASRRQESQYF TGTGCCAGCAGGCGCCAAGAGTCCCAGTACTTC
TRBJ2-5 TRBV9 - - CASSVGPQETQYF TGTGCCAGCAGCGTAGGGCCCCAGGAGACCCAGTACTTC
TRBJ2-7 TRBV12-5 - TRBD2 CASGLSGSTHEQYF TGTGCTAGTGGTTTGAGCGGGAGTACCCACGAGCAGTACTTC
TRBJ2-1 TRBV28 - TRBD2 CASSLLASGSNEQFF TGTGCCAGCAGTTTATTGGCTAGCGGGAGCAATGAGCAGTTCTTC
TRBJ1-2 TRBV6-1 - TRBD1 CASRTPGQYGYTF TGTGCCAGCAGGACCCCGGGACAGTATGGCTACACCTTC
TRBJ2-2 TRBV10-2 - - CASSKGHWNTGELFF TGCGCCAGCAGTAAGGGACACTGGAACACCGGGGAGCTGTTTTTT